What follows are 12 T cell receptor beta chains derived from one specimen sequenced in a study of PD-1 blockade in classical Hodgkin lymphoma. Profiled with immunoSEQ multiplex PCR; TCRdb holds only in-frame clones, not every one. This sample yields some 110,000 clones, of which around nine tenths are seen a single time; 15% to 20% belongs to the top ten. Time point described: cycle 4 day 1 (C4D1), after five to seven weeks of nivolumab. There was relapse after autologous stem cell transplantation in every patient, and there was variation in brentuximab vedotin exposure. Here the sequenced sample was peripheral blood mononuclear cells (PBMCs), taken before the fourth cycle of nivolumab. All receptors come from a human donor with classical Hodgkin lymphoma.

The chain employs TRBV29-1 and TRBJ2-1; 11 bases line up with TRBD2. Germline CDR1 is SQVTM and CDR2 is ANQGSEA. The CDR3 contains 17 residues. Unmatched junction bases numbered 10, after V lost 6 bases and J lost 0 bases. The CDR3 DNA is TGCAGCGTACGGACTAGCGGGCCTAGTATCTCCTACAATGAGCAGTTCTTC. Translating it yields CSVRTSGPSISYNEQFF.

The chain recombines TRBV19 with TRBJ1-1, with D tentatively TRBD1 (5 bases). CDR1 LNHDA and CDR2 SQIVND come from the germline V gene (reference sequence). The V and J ends lost 3 bases and 1 base respectively, with 21 bases between them. The CDR3 sequence is 18 residues long. The CDR3 region is CASSIQQWKGLENTEAFF. CDR3 nucleotides: TGTGCCAGTAGTATTCAACAGTGGAAGGGGCTAGAGAACACTGAAGCTTTCTTT. Filled out from reference TRBV19 and TRBJ1-1, the complete variable domain reads DGGITQSPKYLFRKEGQNVTLSCEQNLNHDAMYWYRQDPGQGLRLIYYSQIVNDFQKGDIAEGYSVSREKKESFPLTVTSAQKNPTAFYLCASSIQQWKGLENTEAFFGQGTRLTVV.

The chain employs TRBV11-2 and TRBJ2-2; D gene uncertain. From germline, CDR1 is SGHAT and CDR2 FQNNGV. V was trimmed by 5 bases and J by 1 base, leaving 8 bases between them. The length of the CDR3 is 14 residues. CDR3 in amino acids: CASSRERNTGELFF. In DNA, the CDR3 is TGTGCCAGCAGCCGAGAACGGAACACCGGGGAGCTGTTTTTT.

This sequence joins TRBV18 and TRBJ2-7, with 8 bases aligning to TRBD1. J lost 3 bases, V lost 6 bases, and 19 bases had no gene match. From germline, CDR1 is KGHSH and CDR2 LQKENI. The CDR3 spans 18 residues. The CDR3 DNA follows: TGTGCCAGCTCTCCCCGGACAGGGTGGACTTCTGGGTACTACGAGCAGTACTTC. Its protein is CASSPRTGWTSGYYEQYF.

The J gene is TRBJ2-7, the V gene TRBV5-1; 8 bases agree with TRBD2. The length of the CDR3 is 16 residues. Germline trimming cut 4 bases from V and 4 bases from J; bases unmatched to any gene: 13. The germline V gene encodes CDR1 SGHRS and CDR2 YFSETQ. The CDR3 coding sequence is TGCGCCAGCAGCCCGAGAACACTAGCGGACTATTACGAGCAGTACTTC. Translation: CASSPRTLADYYEQYF.

The chain has TRBV15 and TRBJ2-7, with 7 bases aligning to TRBD1. This CDR3 is 15 amino acids long. The J segment lost 2 bases and the V segment lost 5 bases, leaving 9 bases of the junction unmatched. Germline CDR1 LNHNV, CDR2 YYDKDF (reference sequence). The chain's CDR3 is CATSQRAGGTYEQYF. The CDR3 bases are TGTGCCACCAGCCAGAGGGCAGGGGGAACCTACGAGCAGTACTTC. The variable domain in full, with the rest retrieved from reference TRBV15 and TRBJ2-7, is DAMVIQNPRYQVTQFGKPVTLSCSQTLNHNVMYWYQQKSSQAPKLLFHYYDKDFNNEADTPDNFQSRRPNTSFCFLDIRSPGLGDTAMYLCATSQRAGGTYEQYFGPGTRLTVT.

The chain has TRBV19 and TRBJ1-1; no clear D gene. V was clipped by 1 base and J by 4 bases, with 13 bases between them. Germline V gene data show CDR1 as LNHDA and CDR2 as SQIVND (reference sequence). The CDR3 loop spans 15 amino acids. The CDR3 bases are TGTGCCAGTAGTATAGGTCGGGAGTTTCGCACTGAAGCTTTCTTT. It translates to CASSIGREFRTEAFF.

There are many counts of this clone. CDR3 protein: CASSPRLAEETQYF. The CDR3 nucleotides read TGTGCCAGCAGTCCCCGACTAGCGGAAGAGACCCAGTACTTC. The rearrangement links TRBV11-2 to TRBJ2-5, with 9 positions matching TRBD2. V gave up 6 bases and J gave up 3 bases; unmatched junction bases: 5. This CDR3 comprises 14 residues. The germline CDR1 and CDR2 sequences are SGHAT and FQNNGV.

J is TRBJ2-1 and V is TRBV7-2; D is perhaps TRBD1 or TRBD2 (5 bases each). The germline gives CDR1 SGHTA, CDR2 FQGNSA. The CDR3 runs to 11 residues. V lost 4 bases and J lost 15, with 13 bases in between. CDR3 protein: CASSSGTGLFF. Written as DNA, the CDR3 is TGTGCCAGCAGCTCCGGGACGGGGCTGTTCTTC. Supplemented by reference TRBV7-2 and TRBJ2-1, the full variable domain reads GAGVSQSPSNKVTEKGKDVELRCDPISGHTALYWYRQSLGQGLEFLIYFQGNSAPDKSGLPSDRFSAERTGGSVSTLTIQRTQQEDSAVYLCASSSGTGLFFGPGTRLTVL.

The chain recombines TRBV27 with TRBJ2-1; tentatively, D is TRBD1 (6 bases). The CDR3 is made up of 15 amino acids. Per germline, CDR1 MNHEY and CDR2 SMNVEV (reference sequence). Trimming removed 4 bases at V and 6 bases at J, with 16 bases between. CDR3: CASSYPGHPANEQFF. The DNA of the CDR3 is TGTGCCAGCAGTTATCCGGGACACCCGGCCAATGAGCAGTTCTTC.

The chain carries TRBV6-5 and TRBJ2-5, with a weak D call TRBD1 (5 bases). Looked up from germline, CDR1 is MNHEY and CDR2 is SVGAGI. The CDR3 contains 14 residues. Trimming left V 6 bases short and J 5 bases short, with 16 bases between. The CDR3 is CASRRPFQGETQYF. DNA for the CDR3: TGTGCCAGCAGACGACCGTTCCAGGGTGAGACCCAGTACTTC.

CDR3 region: CATRIPPTGELFF. The CDR3, as DNA: TGTGCCACCAGGATCCCCCCCACCGGGGAGCTGTTTTTT. The genes are TRBV15 and TRBJ2-2; D remains ambiguous. This CDR3 spans 13 amino acids. The V end was cut by 6 bases, the J end by 4 bases, with 9 bases between. Germline CDR1 and CDR2: LNHNV and YYDKDF (reference sequence). The full variable domain, completed using reference TRBV15 and TRBJ2-2, is DAMVIQNPRYQVTQFGKPVTLSCSQTLNHNVMYWYQQKSSQAPKLLFHYYDKDFNNEADTPDNFQSRRPNTSFCFLDIRSPGLGDTAMYLCATRIPPTGELFFGEGSRLTVL.